The 32 T cell receptor beta chains below were found in one sample sequenced in a study of shared clonotypes between healthy human individuals. Data came from immunoSEQ multiplex PCR; TCRdb stores just in-frame clones and leaves some out. The sample lists roughly 2.1 million clones; 90% to 95% were seen once. CD45RO-negative CD8 cells positively selected for CCR7 made up the naive population, which excluded terminally differentiated effector memory CD45RA+ cells. The sequenced sample consisted of naive CD8+ T cells from PBMCs. These receptors were taken from a man between 18 and 29 years old in good health. Some clones in this sample may be carry-over from other donors' samples.

This clone was observed a single time. The CDR3 protein is CASSPPKVYTGSFYNEQFF. As DNA, the CDR3 is TGTGCCAGCTCACCGCCGAAGGTTTACACCGGGAGTTTCTACAATGAGCAGTTCTTC. The rearrangement uses TRBV18 and TRBJ2-1, with D perhaps matching TRBD2 (6 bases). The CDR3 totals 19 residues. CDR1 KGHSH and CDR2 LQKENI come from the germline V gene. Trimming shortened V by 3 bases and J by 3 bases, and 24 bases separated the two germline ends.

V and J are TRBV4-1 and TRBJ2-7; no definite D call. The V and J ends lost 0 bases and 3 bases respectively, with 6 bases between them. Germline values: CDR1 MGHRA, CDR2 YSYEKL. The CDR3 has 13 residues. This chain's CDR3 is CASSQEADYEQYF. Written as DNA, the CDR3 is TGCGCCAGCAGCCAAGAGGCGGACTACGAGCAGTACTTC.

V is TRBV4-1 and J is TRBJ2-7; perhaps TRBD1 as D (6 bases). Trimming pared 5 bases from V and 9 bases from J, leaving 26 bases between. This CDR3 has 16 residues. CDR1 is MGHRA and CDR2 is YSYEKL in the germline V gene. Here the CDR3 DNA reads TGCGCCAGCAGCAGTCGAGGACAGCGCAACCCCCACGGGCAGTACTTC. It translates to CASSSRGQRNPHGQYF.

J is TRBJ2-1 and V is TRBV7-2; D might be TRBD2 (6 bases). The CDR3 totals 17 residues. The V end was cut by 4 bases, the J end by 8 bases, with 24 bases between. Germline V lookup: CDR1 SGHTA, CDR2 FQGNSA. The CDR3 protein is CASSSRLGENSKDEQFF. The CDR3 nucleotides are TGTGCCAGCAGCTCTAGACTAGGCGAGAACAGTAAGGATGAGCAGTTCTTC.

J is TRBJ2-7 and V is TRBV5-6; 8 nucleotides align to TRBD2. The CDR3 has 14 amino acids. The V gene end was trimmed by 1 base and the J gene end by 6 bases; junction bases not matched to a gene: 6. Germline lookup yields CDR1 SGHDT and CDR2 YYEEEE. The DNA of the CDR3 is TGTGCCAGCAGCTTGAGCGGGAGTTTCTTCGAGCAGTACTTC. Translating gives CASSLSGSFFEQYF.

The chain combines TRBV4-2 with TRBJ1-2, with a possible D match to TRBD1 (5 bases). Germline V gene lookup returns CDR1 LGHNA and CDR2 YNFKEQ. There are 15 residues in the CDR3. V lost 3 bases to trimming and J lost 7 bases, with 18 bases between them. CDR3 protein: CASSHPDSTVFGYTF. The CDR3 DNA is TGTGCCAGCAGCCACCCCGACAGCACCGTTTTTGGCTACACCTTC.

V gene TRBV28 combines with J gene TRBJ2-1; D uncertain. V lost 1 base to trimming and J lost 10 bases, with 11 bases between them. Per the germline V gene, CDR1 is MDHEN and CDR2 is SYDVKM. The CDR3 runs 13 residues. In DNA, the CDR3 is TGTGCCAGCAGTTTATTACAGAAGACCGAGCAGTTCTTC. Residues: CASSLLQKTEQFF.

Note on this clone: Other DNA variants within this sample encode the same CDR3. The V and J genes are TRBV30 and TRBJ1-1; no reliable D call. Trimming removed 1 base at V and 5 bases at J, with 8 bases between. The CDR3 has 12 amino acids. Per germline, CDR1 GTSNPN and CDR2 SVGIG (reference sequence). In DNA, the CDR3 is TGTGCCTGGAGTGACCCTGGGACTGAAGCTTTCTTT. This translates into CAWSDPGTEAFF.

The gene calls are TRBV7-9 and TRBJ2-7; 14 bases align to TRBD2. CDR1 is SEHNR and CDR2 is FQNEAQ in the germline V gene (reference sequence). V trimming: 6 bases; J trimming: 1 base; junction bases outside the gene matches: 8. This CDR3 comprises 17 residues. The CDR3, as DNA: TGTGCCAGCAGTTCGCCAGGGACTAGCGGGAGTTCCTACGAGCAGTACTTC. Translating gives CASSSPGTSGSSYEQYF.

V usage is TRBV7-3 and J usage is TRBJ2-2; D tentatively reads TRBD1 or TRBD2 (5 bases each). V was pared by 2 bases and J by 10 bases, with 14 bases between. The length of the CDR3 is 14 residues. Germline CDR1 is SGHTA and CDR2 is FQGTGA. The CDR3 DNA reads TGTGCCAGCAGCTTAGGGGGACCGCCTTTGGAGCTGTTTTTT. It codes for CASSLGGPPLELFF.

This clone appeared a single time. V is TRBV4-1 and J is TRBJ1-1; 8 positions agree with TRBD1. Germline V gene lookup returns CDR1 MGHRA and CDR2 YSYEKL. This CDR3 is built from 17 residues. The trim removed 4 bases at V and 0 bases at J, leaving 10 bases unmatched. The CDR3: CASSPIGTGHMNTEAFF. The CDR3 region has the DNA TGCGCCAGCAGCCCTATCGGGACAGGACACATGAACACTGAAGCTTTCTTT.

V and J are TRBV7-6 and TRBJ2-7, with 7 positions matching TRBD2. Germline CDR1 SGHVS, CDR2 FNYEAQ. Germline trimming cut 1 base from V and 2 bases from J; bases unmatched to any gene: 5. CDR3 length: 15 residues. As DNA, the CDR3 is TGTGCCAGCAGCTTAGAACTAGCGCGAGCCTACGAGCAGTACTTC. Its translation: CASSLELARAYEQYF.

The V call is TRBV4-1, the J call TRBJ2-2; 7 bases map to TRBD2. The CDR3 sequence is 13 residues long. J lost 7 bases, V lost 4 bases, and 3 bases had no gene match. The V gene's germline CDR1 is MGHRA and CDR2 YSYEKL. Here the CDR3 reads CASSLPGGGELFF. The DNA of the CDR3 is TGCGCCAGCAGCCTTCCGGGGGGCGGGGAGCTGTTTTTT.

The rearrangement links TRBV6-1 to TRBJ1-1; no definite D call. Germline values: CDR1 MNHNS, CDR2 SASEGT. The CDR3 sequence is 13 residues long. V lost 4 bases, J lost 5 bases, and 11 bases lay in between. CDR3 in amino acids: CASSAGGGTEAFF. The CDR3 DNA is TGTGCCAGCAGTGCGGGAGGAGGGACTGAAGCTTTCTTT.

The chain joins TRBV4-3 to TRBJ2-7; D unresolved. Germline V gene data show CDR1 as LGHNA and CDR2 as YSLEER. Trimming took off 4 bases at V and 0 bases at J, with 13 bases between the two ends. The CDR3 is 15 residues long. CDR3: CASSPGIASSYEQYF. CDR3 bases: TGCGCCAGCAGCCCTGGGATCGCGAGCTCCTACGAGCAGTACTTC.

The V gene is TRBV19, the J gene TRBJ1-1; D is unclear. V lost 4 bases to trimming and J lost 4 bases, with 10 bases between them. There are 13 residues in the CDR3. CDR1 is LNHDA, CDR2 SQIVND, per germline (reference sequence). The CDR3 is CASSKGPVTEAFF. CDR3 coding DNA: TGTGCCAGTAGTAAAGGGCCGGTCACTGAAGCTTTCTTT.

As for this clone: Other DNA sequences in the sample encode the same CDR3. The chain couples TRBV6-5 to TRBJ1-5; D remains unclear. CDR1 and CDR2 from the germline V gene are MNHEY and SVGAGI. This CDR3 comprises 13 residues. The V gene lost 0 bases and the J gene lost 5 bases, with 5 bases spanning the gap. The DNA for the CDR3 is TGTGCCAGCAGTTACTCGCTCGATCAGCCCCAGCATTTT. Translated: CASSYSLDQPQHF.

This sequence joins TRBV6-6 and TRBJ1-2; possibly TRBD1 for D (5 bases). Per the germline V gene, CDR1 is MNHNY and CDR2 is SVGAGI (reference sequence). The CDR3 extends over 13 amino acids. Trimming stripped 2 bases from V and 6 bases from J, with 10 bases between. In DNA, the CDR3 is TGTGCCAGCAGTTACCTCGGGACCGATGGCTACACCTTC. Its protein is CASSYLGTDGYTF.

The sample holds a few counts of this clone. The CDR3 DNA reads TGTGCCTGGAGTCCGATCCTCTGGACAGGGGAGCCATTCTATGGCTACACCTTC. Its protein is CAWSPILWTGEPFYGYTF. The rearrangement joins TRBV30 to TRBJ1-2; 9 bases line up with TRBD1. The V gene's germline CDR1 is GTSNPN and CDR2 SVGIG (reference sequence). The length of the CDR3 is 18 residues. J was trimmed by 4 bases and V by 2 bases; bases with no gene match: 17.

The chain employs TRBV6-1 and TRBJ1-5; 12 bases align to TRBD1. The CDR3 sequence is 17 residues long. Germline V gene lookup returns CDR1 MNHNS and CDR2 SASEGT. J was trimmed by 0 bases and V by 4 bases; bases with no gene match: 4. CDR3 region: CASSAGTGGHSNQPQHF. CDR3 nucleotide sequence: TGTGCCAGCAGTGCCGGGACAGGGGGCCATAGCAATCAGCCCCAGCATTTT.

This clone has just one count. The CDR3 region is CASSFITSGEQYF. The CDR3 nucleotides read TGTGCCAGCAGCTTCATTACTTCAGGGGAGCAGTACTTC. The V call is TRBV7-2, the J call TRBJ2-7; D may be TRBD1 (5 bases). Germline lookup yields CDR1 SGHTA and CDR2 FQGNSA. The germline V and J ends were trimmed by 3 bases and 7 bases, with 13 bases remaining between them. The CDR3 has 13 amino acids.

J is TRBJ2-5 and V is TRBV4-1; 10 positions match TRBD2. Germline V CDR1 and CDR2: MGHRA, YSYEKL. The CDR3 consists of 17 residues. Trimming took 2 bases from V and 3 from J; bases not matched to a gene: 9. CDR3 region: CASSQTPPAGGEETQYF. For the CDR3, the DNA is TGCGCCAGCAGCCAAACCCCTCCAGCGGGAGGGGAAGAGACCCAGTACTTC.

This sequence joins TRBV4-1 and TRBJ2-3; D may correspond to TRBD1 or TRBD2 (5 bases each). The V gene lost 4 bases and the J gene lost 1 base, with 15 bases spanning the gap. The CDR3 is 16 amino acids. Germline values: CDR1 MGHRA, CDR2 YSYEKL. In DNA, the CDR3 is TGCGCCAGCAGCCCGCGCGTGGGGGAAGGCACAGATACGCAGTATTTT. Residues: CASSPRVGEGTDTQYF.

The chain joins TRBV7-9 to TRBJ1-2, with D perhaps TRBD1 (6 bases). This CDR3 comprises 16 residues. Trimming pared 0 bases from V and 7 bases from J, leaving 18 bases between. The V gene's germline CDR1 is SEHNR and CDR2 FQNEAQ (reference sequence). Here the CDR3 DNA reads TGTGCCAGCAGCTTAGCGCCGGGGGGCCCTTTTAGTGGCTACACCTTC. Translation: CASSLAPGGPFSGYTF.

V usage is TRBV5-6 and J usage is TRBJ1-4; no clear D. Germline lookup yields CDR1 SGHDT and CDR2 YYEEEE. The CDR3 consists of 16 residues. Trimming took off 4 bases at V and 5 bases at J, with 18 bases between the two ends. The CDR3 spells CASSVSPPPVNEKLFF. CDR3 sequence (DNA): TGTGCCAGCAGCGTGAGCCCTCCGCCGGTGAATGAAAAACTGTTTTTT.

J is TRBJ2-1 and V is TRBV5-1; 11 bases align to TRBD2. Germline V lookup: CDR1 SGHRS, CDR2 YFSETQ. V lost 2 bases, J lost 6 bases, and 13 bases stayed unmatched. This CDR3 contains 18 residues. The CDR3 nucleotides are TGCGCCAGCAGCTTCCGAGGACTAGCGGGCCCGCCCCCCAATGAGCAGTTCTTC. Residues: CASSFRGLAGPPPNEQFF. Filled out from reference TRBV5-1 and TRBJ2-1, the complete variable domain reads KAGVTQTPRYLIKTRGQQVTLSCSPISGHRSVSWYQQTPGQGLQFLFEYFSETQRNKGNFPGRFSGRQFSNSRSEMNVSTLELGDSALYLCASSFRGLAGPPPNEQFFGPGTRLTVL.

Only a few counts were recorded for this clone. The V call is TRBV28, the J call TRBJ1-1; D ambiguous. This CDR3 is built from 15 residues. The germline V and J ends were trimmed by 4 bases and 1 base, with 13 bases remaining between them. CDR1 is MDHEN and CDR2 is SYDVKM in the germline V gene. The CDR3 spells CASSSGREENTEAFF. CDR3 DNA: TGTGCCAGCAGTTCCGGGCGGGAGGAGAACACTGAAGCTTTCTTT. The complete variable domain, with remaining parts taken from reference TRBV28 and TRBJ1-1, reads DVKVTQSSRYLVKRTGEKVFLECVQDMDHENMFWYRQDPGLGLRLIYFSYDVKMKEKGDIPEGYSVSREKKERFSLILESASTNQTSMYLCASSSGREENTEAFFGQGTRLTVV.

The chain is built from TRBV4-1 and TRBJ2-2, with TRBD2 matching 11 bases. Germline loops: CDR1 MGHRA, CDR2 YSYEKL. V shed 2 bases, J shed 6 bases, and the junction held 11 bases outside the gene matches. The CDR3 has 18 amino acids. The CDR3 nucleotides are TGCGCCAGCAGCCAACTAACAAGACTAGCGGGAATTTCCGGGGAGCTGTTTTTT. Residues: CASSQLTRLAGISGELFF.

V and J are TRBV27 and TRBJ2-7; TRBD1 is a possible D gene (5 bases). Trimming took 5 bases from V and 7 from J, leaving 15 bases between them. This CDR3 comprises 13 residues. The germline CDR1 and CDR2 sequences are MNHEY and SMNVEV (reference sequence). CDR3 in amino acids: CASSPTPNREQYF. The CDR3, as DNA: TGTGCCAGCAGTCCCACCCCCAACAGGGAGCAGTACTTC.

The chain combines TRBV2 with TRBJ1-1, with TRBD1 matching 7 bases. J lost 4 bases, V lost 3 bases, and 8 bases had no gene match. The CDR3 has 15 residues. Germline values: CDR1 SNHLY, CDR2 FYNNEI. This CDR3 reads CASSDRQGVLTEAFF. The CDR3 nucleotides are TGTGCCAGCAGTGATAGGCAGGGGGTGCTCACTGAAGCTTTCTTT.

The V call is TRBV27, the J call TRBJ2-7; 7 bases align to TRBD1. Germline loops: CDR1 MNHEY, CDR2 SMNVEV (reference sequence). CDR3 length: 14 residues. V shed 3 bases, J shed 3 bases, and the junction held 5 bases outside the gene matches. The CDR3 coding sequence is TGTGCCAGCAGTTTTGACAGGGCGAGCTACGAGCAGTACTTC. As protein: CASSFDRASYEQYF.

This chain uses TRBV7-8 with TRBJ2-5, with D possibly TRBD1 on 5 matching bases. Germline CDR1 is SGHVS and CDR2 is FQNEAQ. V was shortened by 5 bases and J by 2 bases, with 12 bases between the two germline ends. The CDR3 runs to 14 residues. The CDR3 nucleotides are TGTGCCAGCAGCCCAGGGTCCCCTCAAGAGACCCAGTACTTC. Translation: CASSPGSPQETQYF.